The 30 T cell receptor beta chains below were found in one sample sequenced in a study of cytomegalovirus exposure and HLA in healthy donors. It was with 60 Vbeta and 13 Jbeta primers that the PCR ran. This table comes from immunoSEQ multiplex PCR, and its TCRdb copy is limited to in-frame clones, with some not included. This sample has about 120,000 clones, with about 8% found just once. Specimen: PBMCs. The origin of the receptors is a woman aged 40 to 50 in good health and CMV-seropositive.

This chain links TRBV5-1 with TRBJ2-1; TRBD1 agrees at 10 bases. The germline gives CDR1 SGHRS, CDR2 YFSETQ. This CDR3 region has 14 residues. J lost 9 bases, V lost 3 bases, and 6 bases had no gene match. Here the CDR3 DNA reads TGCGCCAGCAGCTCGGGACAGGGGAAGGGTGAGCAGTTCTTC. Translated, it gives CASSSGQGKGEQFF.

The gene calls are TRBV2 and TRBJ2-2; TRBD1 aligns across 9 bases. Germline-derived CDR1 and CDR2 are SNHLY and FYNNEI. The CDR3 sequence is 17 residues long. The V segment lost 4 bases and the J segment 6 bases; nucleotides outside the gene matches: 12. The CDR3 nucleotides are TGTGCCAGCAGTGGGACAGGGGCGGAAATAATCGCCGGGGAGCTGTTTTTT. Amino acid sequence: CASSGTGAEIIAGELFF.

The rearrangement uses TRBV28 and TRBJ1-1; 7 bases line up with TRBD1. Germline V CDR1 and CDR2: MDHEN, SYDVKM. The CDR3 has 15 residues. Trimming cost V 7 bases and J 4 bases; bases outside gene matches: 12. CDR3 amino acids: CASNRPGEGATEAFF. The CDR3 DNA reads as TGTGCCAGCAACAGACCTGGAGAGGGGGCCACTGAAGCTTTCTTT.

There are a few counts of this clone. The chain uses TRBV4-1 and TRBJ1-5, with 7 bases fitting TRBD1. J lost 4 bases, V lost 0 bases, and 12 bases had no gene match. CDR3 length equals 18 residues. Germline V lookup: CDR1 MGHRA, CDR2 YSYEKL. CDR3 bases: TGCGCCAGCAGCCAAGAGCCCTTTGGGGACAGCACTAATCAGCCCCAGCATTTT. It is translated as CASSQEPFGDSTNQPQHF.

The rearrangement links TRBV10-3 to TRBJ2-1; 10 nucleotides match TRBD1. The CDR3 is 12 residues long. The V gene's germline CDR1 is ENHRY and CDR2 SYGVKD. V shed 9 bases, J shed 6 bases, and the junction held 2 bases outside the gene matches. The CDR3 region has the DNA TGTGCCATAGGACAGGGGGTCAATGAGCAGTTCTTC. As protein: CAIGQGVNEQFF.

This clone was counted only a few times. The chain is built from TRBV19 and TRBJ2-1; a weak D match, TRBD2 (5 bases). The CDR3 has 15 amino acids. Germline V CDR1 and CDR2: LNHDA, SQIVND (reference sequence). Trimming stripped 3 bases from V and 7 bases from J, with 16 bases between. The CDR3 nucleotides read TGTGCCAGTAGTATTGATAGGGAGAGTGGAAATGAGCAGTTCTTC. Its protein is CASSIDRESGNEQFF.

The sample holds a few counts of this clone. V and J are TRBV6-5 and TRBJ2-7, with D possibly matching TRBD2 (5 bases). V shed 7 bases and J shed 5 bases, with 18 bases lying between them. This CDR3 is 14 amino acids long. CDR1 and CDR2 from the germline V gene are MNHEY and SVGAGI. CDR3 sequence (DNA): TGTGCCAGCACCCGCTTCGGGGTGTCCAACGAGCAGTACTTC. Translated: CASTRFGVSNEQYF.

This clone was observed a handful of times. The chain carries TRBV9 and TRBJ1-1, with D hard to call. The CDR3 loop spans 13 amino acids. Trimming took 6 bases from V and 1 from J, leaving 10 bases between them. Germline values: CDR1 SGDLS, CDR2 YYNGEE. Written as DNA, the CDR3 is TGTGCCAGCACCCCATCATCGAACACTGAAGCTTTCTTT. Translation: CASTPSSNTEAFF.

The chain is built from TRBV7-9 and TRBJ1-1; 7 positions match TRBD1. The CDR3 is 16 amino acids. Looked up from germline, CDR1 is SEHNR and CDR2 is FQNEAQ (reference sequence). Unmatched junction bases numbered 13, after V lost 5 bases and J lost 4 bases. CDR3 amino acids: CASSPLGFRGITEAFF. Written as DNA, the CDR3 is TGTGCCAGCAGCCCCCTCGGGTTCAGGGGGATCACTGAAGCTTTCTTT.

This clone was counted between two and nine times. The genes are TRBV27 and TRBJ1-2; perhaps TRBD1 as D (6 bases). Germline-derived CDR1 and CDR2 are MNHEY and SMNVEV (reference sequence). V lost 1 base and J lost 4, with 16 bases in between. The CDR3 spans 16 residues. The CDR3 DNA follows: TGTGCCAGCAGTTTATACAGTCTGGCAGGGGCCTATGGCTACACCTTC. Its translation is CASSLYSLAGAYGYTF.

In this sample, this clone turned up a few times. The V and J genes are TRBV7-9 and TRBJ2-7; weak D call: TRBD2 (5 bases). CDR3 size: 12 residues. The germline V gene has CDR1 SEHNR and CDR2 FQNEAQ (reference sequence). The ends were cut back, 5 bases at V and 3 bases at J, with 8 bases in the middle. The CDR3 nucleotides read TGTGCCAGCAGCCCGGGGTACTACGAGCAGTACTTC. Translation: CASSPGYYEQYF.

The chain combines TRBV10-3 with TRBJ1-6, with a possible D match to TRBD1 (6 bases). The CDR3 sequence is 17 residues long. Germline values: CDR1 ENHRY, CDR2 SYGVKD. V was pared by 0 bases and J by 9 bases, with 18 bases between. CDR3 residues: CAISESWDIGGSSPLHF. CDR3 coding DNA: TGTGCCATCAGTGAGTCCTGGGACATCGGCGGGAGTTCACCCCTCCACTTT.

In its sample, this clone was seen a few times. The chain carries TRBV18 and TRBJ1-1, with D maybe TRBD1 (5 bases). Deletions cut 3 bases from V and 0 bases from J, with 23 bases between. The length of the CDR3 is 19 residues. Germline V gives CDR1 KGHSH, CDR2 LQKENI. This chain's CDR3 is CASSPEGRITNLMNTEAFF. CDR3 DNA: TGTGCCAGCTCACCGGAGGGACGGATTACGAATCTCATGAACACTGAAGCTTTCTTT.

The CDR3 spells CASSEAVRGIIEQFF. CDR3 nucleotide sequence: TGTGCCAGCAGTGAAGCAGTCAGGGGCATCATTGAGCAGTTCTTC. The rearrangement uses TRBV6-1 and TRBJ2-1; weak D call: TRBD1 (6 bases). CDR1 is MNHNS, CDR2 SASEGT, per germline. CDR3 length: 15 amino acids. Trimming took off 0 bases at V and 9 bases at J, with 15 bases between the two ends.

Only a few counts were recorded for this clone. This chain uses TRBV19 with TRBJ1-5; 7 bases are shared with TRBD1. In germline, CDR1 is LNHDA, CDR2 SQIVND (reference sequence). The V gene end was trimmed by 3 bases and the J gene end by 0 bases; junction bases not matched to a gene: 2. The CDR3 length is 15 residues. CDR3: CASSINRGSNQPQHF. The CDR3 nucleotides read TGTGCCAGTAGTATTAACAGGGGTAGCAATCAGCCCCAGCATTTT.

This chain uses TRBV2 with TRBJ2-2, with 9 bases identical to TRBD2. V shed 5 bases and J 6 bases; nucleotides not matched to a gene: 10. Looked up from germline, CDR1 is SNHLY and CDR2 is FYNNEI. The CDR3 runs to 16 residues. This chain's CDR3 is CASSPTRAGGAGELFF. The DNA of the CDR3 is TGTGCCAGCAGTCCTACCAGAGCGGGGGGTGCCGGGGAGCTGTTTTTT.

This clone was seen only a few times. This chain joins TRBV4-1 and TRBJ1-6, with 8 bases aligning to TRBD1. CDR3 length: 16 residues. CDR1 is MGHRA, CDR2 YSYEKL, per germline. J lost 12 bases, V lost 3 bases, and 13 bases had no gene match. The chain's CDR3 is CASSQTPGTGGQPLHF. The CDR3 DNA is TGCGCCAGCAGCCAGACCCCCGGGACAGGAGGGCAACCCCTCCACTTT.

CDR3 residues: CASSLGTGRNTGELFF. The CDR3 coding sequence is TGTGCCAGCAGCCTGGGGACAGGAAGAAACACCGGGGAGCTGTTTTTT. The chain employs TRBV5-4 and TRBJ2-2; 8 nucleotides agree with TRBD1. The CDR3 runs 16 residues. Germline CDR1 and CDR2: SGHNT and YYREEE (reference sequence). V shed 4 bases and J 2 bases; nucleotides not matched to a gene: 7.

CDR3 nucleotides: TGTGCCAGCAGCCCAGGCTTTTCACCCCTCCACTTT. The encoded protein is CASSPGFSPLHF. This sequence joins TRBV7-6 and TRBJ1-6; D gene uncertain. Trimming pared 5 bases from V and 9 bases from J, leaving 8 bases between. The CDR3 extends over 12 amino acids. CDR1 SGHVS and CDR2 FNYEAQ come from the germline V gene.

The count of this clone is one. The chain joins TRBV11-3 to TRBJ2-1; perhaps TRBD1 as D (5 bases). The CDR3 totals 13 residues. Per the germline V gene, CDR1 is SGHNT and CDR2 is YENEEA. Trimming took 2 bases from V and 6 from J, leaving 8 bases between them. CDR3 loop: CASSLLRGNEQFF. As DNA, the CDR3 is TGTGCCAGCAGCTTACTAAGGGGCAATGAGCAGTTCTTC.

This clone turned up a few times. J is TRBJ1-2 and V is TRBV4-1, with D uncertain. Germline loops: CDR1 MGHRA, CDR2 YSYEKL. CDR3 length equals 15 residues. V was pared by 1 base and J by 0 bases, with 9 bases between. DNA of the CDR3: TGCGCCAGCAGCCAAGGGACTGCGCCTAACTATGGCTACACCTTC. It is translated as CASSQGTAPNYGYTF.

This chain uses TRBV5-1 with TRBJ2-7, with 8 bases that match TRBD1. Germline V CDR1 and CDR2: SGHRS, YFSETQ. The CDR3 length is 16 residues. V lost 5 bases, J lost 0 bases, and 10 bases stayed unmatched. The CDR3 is CASRRMDRESSYEQYF. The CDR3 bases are TGCGCCAGCAGGAGAATGGACAGGGAAAGCTCCTACGAGCAGTACTTC. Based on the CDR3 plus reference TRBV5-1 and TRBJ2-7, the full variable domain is KAGVTQTPRYLIKTRGQQVTLSCSPISGHRSVSWYQQTPGQGLQFLFEYFSETQRNKGNFPGRFSGRQFSNSRSEMNVSTLELGDSALYLCASRRMDRESSYEQYFGPGTRLTVT.

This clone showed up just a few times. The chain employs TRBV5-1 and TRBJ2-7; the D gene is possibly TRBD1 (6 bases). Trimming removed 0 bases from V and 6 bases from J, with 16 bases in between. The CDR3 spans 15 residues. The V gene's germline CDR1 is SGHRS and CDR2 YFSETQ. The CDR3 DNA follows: TGCGCCAGCAGCTTGGCGGGGACATCACCTCGCGAGCAGTACTTC. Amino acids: CASSLAGTSPREQYF.

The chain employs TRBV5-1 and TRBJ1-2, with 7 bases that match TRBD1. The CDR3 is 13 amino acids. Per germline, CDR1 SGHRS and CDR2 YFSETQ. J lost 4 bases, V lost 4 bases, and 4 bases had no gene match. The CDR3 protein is CASSRGHGYGYTF. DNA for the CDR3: TGCGCCAGCAGCAGGGGGCATGGCTATGGCTACACCTTC.

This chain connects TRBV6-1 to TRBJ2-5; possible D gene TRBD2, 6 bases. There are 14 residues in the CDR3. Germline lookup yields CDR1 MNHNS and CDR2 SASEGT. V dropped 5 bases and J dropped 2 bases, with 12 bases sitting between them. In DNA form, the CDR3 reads TGTGCCAGCAGTTGGAGGGCTGAGCAAGAGACCCAGTACTTC. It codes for CASSWRAEQETQYF.

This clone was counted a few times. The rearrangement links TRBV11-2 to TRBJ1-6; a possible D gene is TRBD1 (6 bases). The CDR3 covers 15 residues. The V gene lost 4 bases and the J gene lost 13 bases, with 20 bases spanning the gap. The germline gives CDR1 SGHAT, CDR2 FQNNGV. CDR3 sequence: CASSSMTVGGPPLHF. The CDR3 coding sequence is TGTGCCAGCAGCTCTATGACGGTGGGGGGGCCGCCCCTCCACTTT.

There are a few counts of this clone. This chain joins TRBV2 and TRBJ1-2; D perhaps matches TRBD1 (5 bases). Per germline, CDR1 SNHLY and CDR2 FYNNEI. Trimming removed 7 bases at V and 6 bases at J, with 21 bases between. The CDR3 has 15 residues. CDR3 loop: CASTPLTVDSHGYTF. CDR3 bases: TGTGCCAGCACTCCATTGACAGTAGACTCCCATGGCTACACCTTC.

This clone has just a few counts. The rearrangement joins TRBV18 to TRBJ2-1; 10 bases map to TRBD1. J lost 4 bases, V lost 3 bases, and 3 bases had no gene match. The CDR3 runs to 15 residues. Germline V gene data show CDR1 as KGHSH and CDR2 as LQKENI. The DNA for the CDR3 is TGTGCCAGCTCACCGGGACAGGGGAGATACAATGAGCAGTTCTTC. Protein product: CASSPGQGRYNEQFF. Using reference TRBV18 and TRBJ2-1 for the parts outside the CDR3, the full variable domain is NAGVMQNPRHLVRRRGQEARLRCSPMKGHSHVYWYRQLPEEGLKFMVYLQKENIIDESGMPKERFSAEFPKEGPSILRIQQVVRGDSAAYFCASSPGQGRYNEQFFGPGTRLTVL.

CDR3 coding DNA: TGTGCCAGCTCAGACCTGACAGATGGGAATTCACCCCTCCACTTT. It specifies CASSDLTDGNSPLHF. The rearrangement links TRBV18 to TRBJ1-6; a weak D match, TRBD1 (5 bases). In germline, CDR1 is KGHSH, CDR2 LQKENI. This CDR3 is 15 amino acids long. V was trimmed by 5 bases and J by 7 bases, leaving 15 bases between them.

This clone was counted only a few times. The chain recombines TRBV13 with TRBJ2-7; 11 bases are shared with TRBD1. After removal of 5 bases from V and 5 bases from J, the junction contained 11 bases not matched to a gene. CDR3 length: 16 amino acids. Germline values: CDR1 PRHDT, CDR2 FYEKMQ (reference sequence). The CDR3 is CASSPIRDRGSHEQYF. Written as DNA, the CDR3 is TGTGCCAGCAGCCCTATCCGGGACAGGGGGAGTCACGAGCAGTACTTC.